This is a list of T cell receptor beta chains from one sample in a study of cytomegalovirus exposure and HLA in healthy donors. The assay was immunoSEQ multiplex PCR, and TCRdb's table has in-frame clones only and misses some. Its listing shows 55,000 to 65,000 clones. Input material: PBMCs. All receptors come from a woman younger than 35 in good health and CMV-seronegative. The CDR3 runs from the conserved cysteine through the conserved F or W. Fields, in order: J gene, V gene, D gene, CDR3 protein, CDR3 DNA. D genes are given only for firm matches.

TRBJ1-2,TRBV30,NA,CAWSRTAAGYTF,TGTGCCTGGAGCCGGACAGCCGCTGGCTACACCTTC
TRBJ1-2,TRBV25-1,TRBD1,CASSEYTGVHGYTF,TGTGCCAGCAGTGAATATACAGGGGTGCATGGCTACACCTTC
TRBJ2-7,TRBV5-1,TRBD1,CASSLDRGPYEQYF,TGCGCCAGCAGCTTGGACAGGGGGCCCTACGAGCAGTACTTC
TRBJ1-1,TRBV7-9,NA,CASSRRGGSDTEAFF,TGTGCCAGCAGCCGTCGGGGGGGTTCTGACACTGAAGCTTTCTTT
TRBJ1-1,TRBV4-1,NA,CASSQDAGPLEAFF,TGCGCCAGCAGCCAAGATGCAGGGCCACTTGAAGCTTTCTTT
TRBJ2-1,TRBV9,TRBD2,CASSQPITGGPYNEQFF,TGTGCCAGCAGCCAACCAATCACGGGGGGGCCGTACAATGAGCAGTTCTTC
TRBJ2-7,TRBV11-3,NA,CASSLGFGRGYEQYF,TGTGCCAGCAGCTTAGGGTTTGGCAGGGGCTACGAGCAGTACTTC
TRBJ2-3,TRBV6-6,NA,CASSSLTGSPGDTQYF,TGTGCCAGCAGCTCCCTAACGGGCTCCCCGGGGGATACGCAGTATTTT
TRBJ2-1,TRBV11-3,TRBD2,CASTPTGTRSQFF,TGTGCCTCCACGCCAACCGGGACTAGGTCACAGTTCTTC
TRBJ2-3,TRBV4-1,TRBD2,CASSHGGGPRTDTQYF,TGCGCCAGCAGCCACGGCGGGGGGCCACGCACAGATACGCAGTATTTT
TRBJ2-7,TRBV5-1,TRBD1,CASSLSQGASYEQYF,TGCGCCAGCAGCTTGTCCCAGGGGGCCTCCTACGAGCAGTACTTC
TRBJ2-1,TRBV7-2,NA,CASSLALLGNEQFF,TGTGCCAGCAGCTTAGCGCTCCTCGGGAATGAGCAGTTCTTC
TRBJ2-7,TRBV29-1,NA,CSVGGRSQGHEQYF,TGCAGCGTTGGGGGCCGAAGTCAGGGCCACGAGCAGTACTTC
TRBJ2-7,TRBV4-1,TRBD2,CASSQDPTTSSHEQYF,TGCGCCAGCAGCCAAGATCCGACGACTAGCTCCCACGAGCAGTACTTC
TRBJ1-2,TRBV28,NA,CASSFRGGYYGYTF,TGTGCCAGCAGTTTTAGGGGAGGATATTATGGCTACACCTTC
TRBJ1-1,TRBV11-1,TRBD1,CASSETGSGTEAFF,TGTGCCAGCAGCGAGACAGGGAGCGGGACTGAAGCTTTCTTT
TRBJ2-7,TRBV27,NA,CASSSPGISYEQYF,TGTGCCAGCAGTAGCCCGGGGATCTCCTACGAGCAGTACTTC
TRBJ1-1,TRBV4-2,NA,CASSQGEAEAFF,TGTGCCAGCAGCCAAGGTGAGGCTGAAGCTTTCTTT
TRBJ2-2,TRBV4-1,NA,CASSQVAGTNTGELFF,TGCGCCAGCAGCCAAGTGGCGGGAACGAACACCGGGGAGCTGTTTTTT
TRBJ2-7,TRBV29-1,TRBD1,CSVEGGQPYEQYF,TGCAGCGTTGAAGGGGGACAGCCCTACGAGCAGTACTTC